This TCR beta chain was found in a study of T cells in Graves' hyperthyroidism and ophthalmopathy. The study, taken as a whole, reports: Ophthalmopathy was identified by the model a median roughly six months ahead of onset.

It was RNA transcripts that yielded the amplified TCR beta CDR3 regions. TCR CDR3 regions were first amplified by RT-PCR with HTBI primers. TCRdb re-called the multiplex PCR reads with MiXCR, one entry per CDR3 protein. The sample gives 500,000 to 750,000 distinct CDR3 sequences, around 14% of which show up once; roughly 7.1% is in the top ten. V lost 6 bases, J lost 4 bases, and 10 bases stayed unmatched. The CDR3 sequence is 16 residues long. This clonotype was detected many times. As yet, its antigen is unknown. Clinical Activity Scores of at least 3, NOSPECS grades of at least 4 and durations under 3 months characterized ophthalmopathy patients. Uncontrolled infection, other autoimmune disease, pregnancy or lactation led to exclusion. For the diagnoses, clinical symptoms, serum thyroxine and TRAb, thyroid ultrasound and orbital computed tomography were used.

The TCR was taken from a woman younger than 35 with Graves' ophthalmopathy. The chain is built from TRBV12-3 or TRBV12-4 and TRBJ2-1, with 9 bases fitting TRBD2. The sample comprised blood. The DNA of the CDR3 is TGTGCCAGCAGCATGGCGGGAGGGGGGCCTTACAATGAGCAGTTCTTC. As protein: CASSMAGGGPYNEQFF.